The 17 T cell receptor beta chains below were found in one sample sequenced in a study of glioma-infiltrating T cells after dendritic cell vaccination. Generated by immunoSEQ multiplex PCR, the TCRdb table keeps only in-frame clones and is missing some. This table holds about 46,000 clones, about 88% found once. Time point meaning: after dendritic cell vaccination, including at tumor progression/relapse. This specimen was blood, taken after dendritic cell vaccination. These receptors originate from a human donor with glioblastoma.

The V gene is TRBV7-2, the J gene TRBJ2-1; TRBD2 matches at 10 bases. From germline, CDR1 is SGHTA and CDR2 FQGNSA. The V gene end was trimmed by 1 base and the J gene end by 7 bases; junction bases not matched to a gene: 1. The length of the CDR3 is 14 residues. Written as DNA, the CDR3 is TGTGCCAGCAGCTTAGGAGCGGGAGGGAATGAGCAGTTCTTC. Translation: CASSLGAGGNEQFF.

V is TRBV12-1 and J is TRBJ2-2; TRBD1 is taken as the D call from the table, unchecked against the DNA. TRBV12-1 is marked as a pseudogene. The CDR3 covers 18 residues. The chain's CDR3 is CAGSFESGTPSNTGELFF. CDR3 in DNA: TGTGCCGGCAGCTTTGAATCCGGGACACCCTCGAACACCGGGGAGCTGTTTTTT.

CDR3 bases: TGTGCCAGCAGTTTATACTCCCTACGGGATGACACTGAAGCTTTCTTT. Its protein is CASSLYSLRDDTEAFF. The chain has TRBV27 and TRBJ1-1; D call uncertain. Germline V gene lookup returns CDR1 MNHEY and CDR2 SMNVEV (reference sequence). Trimming shortened V by 1 base and J by 3 bases, and 15 bases separated the two germline ends. The CDR3 has 16 amino acids.

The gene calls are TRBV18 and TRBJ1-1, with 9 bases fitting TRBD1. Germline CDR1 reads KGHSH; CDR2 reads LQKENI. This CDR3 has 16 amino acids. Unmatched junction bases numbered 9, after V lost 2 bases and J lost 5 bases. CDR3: CASSPGTGRAGTEAFF. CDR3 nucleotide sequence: TGTGCCAGCTCACCAGGGACAGGGAGAGCGGGGACTGAAGCTTTCTTT.

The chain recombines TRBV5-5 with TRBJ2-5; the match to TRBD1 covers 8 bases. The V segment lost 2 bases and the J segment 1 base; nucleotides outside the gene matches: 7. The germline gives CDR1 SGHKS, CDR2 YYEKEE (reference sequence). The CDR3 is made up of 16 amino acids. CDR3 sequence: CASSLRTGGTQETQYF. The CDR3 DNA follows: TGTGCCAGCAGCTTACGCACAGGGGGAACCCAAGAGACCCAGTACTTC.

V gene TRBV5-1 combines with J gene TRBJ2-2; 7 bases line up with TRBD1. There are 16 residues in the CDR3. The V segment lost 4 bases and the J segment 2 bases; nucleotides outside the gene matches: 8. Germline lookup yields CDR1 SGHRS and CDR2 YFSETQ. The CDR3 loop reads CASSRQGTANTGELFF. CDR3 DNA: TGCGCCAGCAGCCGCCAAGGGACAGCAAACACCGGGGAGCTGTTTTTT.

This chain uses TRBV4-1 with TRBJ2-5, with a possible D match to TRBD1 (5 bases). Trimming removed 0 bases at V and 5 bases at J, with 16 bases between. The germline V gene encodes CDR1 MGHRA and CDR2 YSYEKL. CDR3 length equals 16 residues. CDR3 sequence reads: CASSQDYVGVGETQYF. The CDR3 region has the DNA TGCGCCAGCAGCCAAGATTATGTAGGGGTCGGGGAGACCCAGTACTTC.

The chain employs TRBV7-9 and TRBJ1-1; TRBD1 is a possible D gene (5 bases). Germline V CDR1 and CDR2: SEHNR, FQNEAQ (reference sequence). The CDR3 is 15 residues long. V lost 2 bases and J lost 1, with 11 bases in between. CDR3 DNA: TGTGCCAGCAGCTTAATCGACAGTACGAACACTGAAGCTTTCTTT. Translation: CASSLIDSTNTEAFF.

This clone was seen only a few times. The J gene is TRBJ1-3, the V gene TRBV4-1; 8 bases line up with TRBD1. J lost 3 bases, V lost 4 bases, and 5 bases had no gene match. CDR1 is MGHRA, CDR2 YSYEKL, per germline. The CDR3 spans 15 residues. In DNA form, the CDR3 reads TGCGCCAGCAGCCCCTGGACAGGGAATGGAAACACCATATATTTT. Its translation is CASSPWTGNGNTIYF.

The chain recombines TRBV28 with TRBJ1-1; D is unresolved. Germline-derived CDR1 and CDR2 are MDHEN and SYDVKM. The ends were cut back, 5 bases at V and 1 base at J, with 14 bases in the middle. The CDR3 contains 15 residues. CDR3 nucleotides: TGTGCCAGCAGTGTGACGGGTGAGGCGAACACTGAAGCTTTCTTT. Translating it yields CASSVTGEANTEAFF.

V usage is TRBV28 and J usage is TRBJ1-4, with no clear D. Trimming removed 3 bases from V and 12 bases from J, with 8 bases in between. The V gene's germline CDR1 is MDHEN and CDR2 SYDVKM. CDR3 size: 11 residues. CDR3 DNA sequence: TGTGCCAGCAGTTTTGGGGAGGAACTGTTTTTT. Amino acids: CASSFGEELFF.

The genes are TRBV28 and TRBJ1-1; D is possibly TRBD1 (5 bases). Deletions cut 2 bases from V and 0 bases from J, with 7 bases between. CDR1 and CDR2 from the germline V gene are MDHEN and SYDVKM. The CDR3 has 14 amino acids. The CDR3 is CASSLTGLNTEAFF. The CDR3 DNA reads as TGTGCCAGCAGTTTAACAGGTTTGAACACTGAAGCTTTCTTT.

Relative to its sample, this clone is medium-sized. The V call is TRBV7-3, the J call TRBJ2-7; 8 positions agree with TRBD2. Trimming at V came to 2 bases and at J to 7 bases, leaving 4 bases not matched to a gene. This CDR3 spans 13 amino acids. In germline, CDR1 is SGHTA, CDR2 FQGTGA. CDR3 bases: TGTGCCAGCAGCTTACTACCGGGAGGGGAGCAGTACTTC. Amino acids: CASSLLPGGEQYF. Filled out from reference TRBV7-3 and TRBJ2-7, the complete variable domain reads GAGVSQTPSNKVTEKGKYVELRCDPISGHTALYWYRQSLGQGPEFLIYFQGTGAADDSGLPNDRFFAVRPEGSVSTLKIQRTERGDSAVYLCASSLLPGGEQYFGPGTRLTVT.

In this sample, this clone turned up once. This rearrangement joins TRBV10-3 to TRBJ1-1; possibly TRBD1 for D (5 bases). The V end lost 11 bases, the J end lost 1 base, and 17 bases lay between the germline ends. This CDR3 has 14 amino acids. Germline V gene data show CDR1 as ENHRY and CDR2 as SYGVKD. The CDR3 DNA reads TGTGCCGTAAAGCGACAGAAAGAGAACACTGAAGCTTTCTTT. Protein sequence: CAVKRQKENTEAFF.

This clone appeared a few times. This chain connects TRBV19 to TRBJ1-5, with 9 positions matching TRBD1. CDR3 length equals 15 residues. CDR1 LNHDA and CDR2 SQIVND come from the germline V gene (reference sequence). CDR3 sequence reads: CAAWGTGHSNQPQHF. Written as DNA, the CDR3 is TGTGCTGCCTGGGGGACAGGGCATAGCAATCAGCCCCAGCATTTT.

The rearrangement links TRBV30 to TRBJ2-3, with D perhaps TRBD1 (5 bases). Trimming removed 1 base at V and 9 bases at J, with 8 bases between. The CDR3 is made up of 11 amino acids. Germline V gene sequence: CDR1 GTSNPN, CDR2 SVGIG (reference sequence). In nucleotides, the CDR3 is TGTGCCTGGAGTGATTGGGGCACGCAGTATTTT. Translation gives CAWSDWGTQYF.

The CDR3 sequence is CASSEDRDGQPQHF. CDR3 coding DNA: TGTGCCAGCAGTGAGGACAGGGACGGCCAGCCCCAGCATTTT. This chain links TRBV6-1 with TRBJ1-5, with 8 bases matching TRBD1. CDR3 length: 14 amino acids. CDR1 MNHNS and CDR2 SASEGT come from the germline V gene. Trimming removed 3 bases from V and 7 bases from J; junction bases left unmatched: 5.